These T cell receptor beta chains were read from a single sample in a study of blood T cells in healthy people across ages. From the 5' RACE reads, TCRdb called clonotypes with MiXCR, one entry per CDR3 protein. The repertoire consists of fewer than 2,000,000 distinct CDR3 sequences, with about 35% occurring once and the leading ten covering about 10%. The sequencing sample was made of blood. These TCRs come from a woman aged 25 to 39 in good health. Both conserved end residues are part of each CDR3. The order of the fields is J gene, clone size, V gene, D gene, CDR3 protein, CDR3 DNA. The D gene is left open where the match is weak. Not every row has a clone size; where given, it reads once, few, many or a size class.

TRBJ2-3 | few | TRBV27 | - | CASSFGSKDTQYF | TGTGCCAGCAGTTTCGGGAGCAAGGATACGCAGTATTTT
TRBJ2-1 | - | TRBV20-1 | TRBD2 | CSASPFLAGNNEQFF | TGCAGTGCTAGCCCGTTCCTAGCGGGGAACAATGAGCAGTTCTTC
TRBJ1-5 | few | TRBV7-8 | - | CASSFRGGSNQPQHF | TGTGCCAGCAGCTTCAGGGGTGGAAGCAATCAGCCCCAGCATTTT
TRBJ2-7 | - | TRBV28 | - | CASSQPGTVYEQYF | TGTGCCAGCAGCCAGCCCGGGACTGTATACGAGCAGTACTTC
TRBJ2-5 | - | TRBV15 | TRBD2 | CATAEGLAGAGETQYF | TGTGCCACCGCTGAGGGACTAGCGGGAGCTGGAGAGACCCAGTACTTC
TRBJ1-6 | many | TRBV20-1 | - | CSATPGGGNNSPLHF | TGCAGTGCTACGCCTGGGGGGGGCAATAATTCACCCCTCCACTTT
TRBJ2-1 | - | TRBV2 | - | CASSESIGPLCNEQFF | TGTGCCAGCAGTGAATCTATCGGACCACTCTGCAATGAGCAGTTCTTC
TRBJ2-1 | few | TRBV13 | - | CASGLLGKRKSNEQFF | TGTGCCTCGGGACTCCTCGGGAAGAGAAAATCCAATGAGCAGTTCTTC
TRBJ1-1 | - | TRBV6-1 | - | CASSARPRGSEAFF | TGTGCCAGCAGTGCTAGACCTCGGGGATCTGAAGCTTTCTTT
TRBJ2-7 | - | TRBV12-5 | - | CASTFLRGISYEQYF | TGTGCTAGTACGTTTCTACGGGGTATCTCCTACGAGCAGTACTTC
TRBJ2-1 | - | TRBV3-1 | - | CASSQAGAPTYNEQFF | TGTGCCAGCAGCCAAGCGGGAGCGCCTACCTACAATGAGCAGTTCTTC
TRBJ2-7 | once | TRBV5-1 | TRBD2 | CTSSLTSGGYEQYF | TGCACCAGCAGCTTGACTAGCGGGGGCTACGAGCAGTACTTC
TRBJ2-5 | - | TRBV7-2 | - | CASSLVAGYQETQYF | TGTGCCAGCAGCTTAGTTGCGGGGTACCAAGAGACCCAGTACTTC
TRBJ2-3 | - | TRBV20-1 | TRBD2 | CSAWTSGGAGATDTQYF | TGCAGTGCCTGGACTAGCGGGGGGGCGGGGGCCACAGATACGCAGTATTTT
TRBJ1-2 | few | TRBV6-1 | - | CASSEARANGYTF | TGTGCCAGCAGTGAAGCGAGAGCGAATGGCTACACCTTC
TRBJ2-2 | - | TRBV7-9 | - | CASSFGGLTGELFF | TGTGCCAGCAGCTTCGGGGGGCTCACCGGGGAGCTGTTTTTT
TRBJ2-1 | few | TRBV10-1 | - | CASSETYSNEQFF | TGCGCCAGCAGTGAGACATACTCGAATGAGCAGTTCTTC
TRBJ2-2 | few | TRBV4-1 | TRBD1 | CASSQTTGGGELFF | TGCGCCAGCAGCCAGACGACAGGGGGAGGGGAGCTGTTTTTT
TRBJ1-2 | - | TRBV6-1 | - | CASSEYLYGYTF | TGTGCCAGCAGTGAATACCTCTATGGCTACACCTTC
TRBJ2-2 | once | TRBV6-2/TRBV6-3 | TRBD2 | CASSSSGGGELFF | TGTGCCAGCAGTTCTAGCGGGGGTGGGGAGCTGTTTTTT
TRBJ2-6 | - | TRBV4-2 | - | CASSQDWGNSGANVLTF | TGTGCCAGCAGCCAAGATTGGGGCAACTCTGGGGCCAACGTCCTGACTTTC
TRBJ2-5 | - | TRBV2 | TRBD2 | CASSDGGAGGETQYF | TGTGCCAGCAGTGACGGGGGGGCAGGAGGAGAGACCCAGTACTTC
TRBJ2-1 | - | TRBV18 | TRBD1 | CASSTGQGWLSGEQFF | TGTGCCAGCTCAACTGGACAGGGCTGGTTGTCCGGTGAGCAGTTCTTC
TRBJ2-1 | - | TRBV3-1 | TRBD1 | CASSHDRARYNEQFF | TGTGCCAGCAGTCATGACAGGGCTCGGTACAATGAGCAGTTCTTC
TRBJ2-1 | few | TRBV5-1 | - | CASSESGTSSYNEQFF | TGCGCCAGCAGCGAAAGCGGAACCAGCTCCTACAATGAGCAGTTCTTC
TRBJ2-3 | few | TRBV6-5 | - | CASSYSDRPNTDTQYF | TGTGCCAGCAGTTACTCAGACAGGCCCAACACAGATACGCAGTATTTT
TRBJ1-1 | - | TRBV7-9 | - | CASSAPESFEAFF | TGTGCCAGCAGCGCCCCTGAATCCTTTGAGGCTTTCTTT
TRBJ2-5 | - | TRBV6-1 | - | CASRPYAFRLTKVDEQYF | TGTGCCAGCAGACCCTACGCCTTCCGACTAACGAAGGTCGATGAGCAGTACTTC
TRBJ1-5 | - | TRBV3-1 | TRBD1 | CASSQEGGTGQHF | TGTGCCAGCAGCCAAGAAGGCGGGACAGGACAGCATTTT
TRBJ2-3 | - | TRBV20-1 | TRBD2 | CSASPGLGGRSTDAQYF | TGCAGTGCTTCCCCGGGACTAGGGGGGAGAAGCACAGATGCGCAGTATTTT
TRBJ2-1 | few | TRBV7-2 | - | CASSLRLAYNEQFF | TGTGCCAGCAGCTTACGATTGGCCTACAATGAGCAGTTCTTC
TRBJ2-7 | - | TRBV28 | TRBD2 | CASSAGLVYEQYF | TGTGCCAGCAGTGCCGGACTAGTCTACGAGCAGTACTTC
TRBJ1-2 | - | TRBV3-1 | - | CASSRRQVTYGYTF | TGTGCCAGCAGCCGACGACAGGTGACATATGGCTACACCTTC
TRBJ2-3 | few | TRBV11-2 | TRBD2 | CASSLEPGREATQYF | TGTGCCAGCAGCTTAGAACCGGGGAGGGAGGCTACGCAGTATTTT
TRBJ1-6 | few | TRBV6-5 | - | CASSARDTLNSPLHF | TGTGCCAGCAGTGCGAGAGACACGCTCAATTCACCCCTCCACTTT
TRBJ2-7 | - | TRBV6-6 | - | CASNPDGPSYEQYF | TGTGCCAGCAATCCCGACGGGCCTTCCTACGAGCAGTACTTC
TRBJ1-1 | few | TRBV6-2/TRBV6-3 | TRBD1 | CASSYSRGLKRTEAFF | TGTGCCAGCAGTTACTCCAGGGGGCTTAAGAGGACTGAAGCTTTCTTT
TRBJ1-5 | - | TRBV7-9 | - | CASSPTGGNQLQHF | TGTGCCAGCAGCCCAACAGGAGGCAATCAGCTCCAGCATTTT
TRBJ1-5 | - | TRBV6-1 | - | CASSVGRSGNQPQHF | TGTGCCAGCAGTGTCGGCAGGTCAGGTAATCAGCCCCAGCATTTT
TRBJ1-2 | few | TRBV5-1 | - | CASSLWGEAGYTF | TGCGCCAGCAGCTTGTGGGGAGAGGCTGGCTACACCTTC
TRBJ2-3 | - | TRBV4-1 | TRBD2 | CASSKIAGPSTDTQYF | TGCGCCAGCAGCAAAATAGCGGGACCAAGCACAGATACGCAGTATTTT
TRBJ2-1 | - | TRBV20-1 | - | CSAINQAGGNEQFF | TGCAGTGCTATAAACCAGGCAGGAGGCAATGAGCAGTTCTTC
TRBJ2-6 | - | TRBV15 | - | CATSLSGWGHSGANVLTF | TGTGCCACCAGTCTCTCAGGATGGGGACACTCTGGGGCCAACGTCCTGACTTTC
TRBJ1-5 | - | TRBV20-1 | TRBD1 | CSAKRDSNNQPQHF | TGCAGTGCTAAGAGGGACAGCAACAATCAGCCCCAGCATTTT
TRBJ2-5 | - | TRBV5-1 | - | CASRTTGSYQETQYF | TGCGCCAGCAGAACCACAGGCTCCTACCAAGAGACCCAGTACTTC
TRBJ2-7 | once | TRBV6-1 | TRBD1 | CASGAGGIYEQYF | TGTGCCAGCGGAGCAGGGGGAATTTACGAGCAGTACTTC
TRBJ2-2 | few | TRBV7-6 | TRBD2 | CASSLGAGGDTGELFF | TGTGCCAGCAGCTTAGGAGCGGGAGGTGACACCGGGGAGCTGTTTTTT
TRBJ2-4 | - | TRBV11-1 | - | CASSLDIAKNIQYF | TGTGCCAGCAGCTTAGACATAGCCAAAAACATTCAGTACTTC
TRBJ2-5 | few | TRBV5-1 | - | CVSSLRPGTLQETQYF | TGCGTCAGCAGCTTGAGGCCCGGGACACTCCAAGAGACCCAGTACTTC
TRBJ2-3 | - | TRBV5-1 | TRBD1 | CASSLQGSRTDTQYF | TGCGCCAGCAGCCTACAGGGGTCACGCACAGATACGCAGTATTTT
TRBJ1-1 | few | TRBV20-1 | - | CSASGEEALGTEAFF | TGCAGTGCTAGCGGGGAGGAGGCATTGGGCACTGAAGCTTTCTTT
TRBJ1-2 | few | TRBV5-4 | - | CASSLAAQAHGYTF | TGTGCCAGCAGCTTGGCCGCACAGGCTCATGGCTACACCTTC
TRBJ1-2 | - | TRBV29-1 | TRBD1 | CSVEGFTGDYGYTF | TGCAGCGTTGAAGGTTTTACAGGGGACTATGGATACACCTTC
TRBJ2-7 | - | TRBV27 | TRBD1 | CASNSGTGPYEQYF | TGTGCCAGCAATTCCGGGACAGGGCCCTACGAGCAGTACTTC
TRBJ2-1 | - | TRBV20-1 | TRBD1 | CSAAPATGSNNEQFF | TGCAGTGCCGCTCCCGCGACAGGGTCCAACAATGAGCAGTTCTTC
TRBJ2-6 | - | TRBV27 | - | CASRLSQGTSSGANVLTF | TGTGCCAGCAGGCTATCACAGGGCACGAGCTCTGGGGCCAACGTCCTGACTTTC
TRBJ2-1 | - | TRBV20-1 | - | CSANFGGLYNEQFF | TGCAGCGCCAATTTCGGGGGGCTTTACAATGAGCAGTTCTTC
TRBJ2-1 | many | TRBV29-1 | - | CSSRVVRYNEQFF | TGCAGCTCCAGGGTAGTACGCTACAATGAGCAGTTCTTC
TRBJ2-1 | - | TRBV29-1 | - | CSVGGLASEQFF | TGCAGCGTGGGGGGGCTAGCTAGCGAGCAGTTCTTC